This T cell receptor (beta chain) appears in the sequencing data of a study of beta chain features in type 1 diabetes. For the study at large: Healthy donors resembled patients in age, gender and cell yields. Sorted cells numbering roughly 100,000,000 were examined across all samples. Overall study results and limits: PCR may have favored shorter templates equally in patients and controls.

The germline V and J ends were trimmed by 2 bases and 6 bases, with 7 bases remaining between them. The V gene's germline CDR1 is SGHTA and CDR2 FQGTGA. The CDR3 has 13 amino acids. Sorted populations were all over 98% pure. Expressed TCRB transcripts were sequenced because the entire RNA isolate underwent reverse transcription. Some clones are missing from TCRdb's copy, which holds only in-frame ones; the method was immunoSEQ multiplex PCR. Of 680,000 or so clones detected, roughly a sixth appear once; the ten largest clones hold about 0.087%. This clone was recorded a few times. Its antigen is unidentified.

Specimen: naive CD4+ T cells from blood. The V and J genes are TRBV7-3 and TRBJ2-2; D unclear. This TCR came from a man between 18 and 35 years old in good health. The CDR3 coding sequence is TGTGCCAGCAGCTTAGCCCCCTCCGGGGAGCTGTTTTTT. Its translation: CASSLAPSGELFF. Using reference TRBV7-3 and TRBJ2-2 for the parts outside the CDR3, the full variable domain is GAGVSQTPSNKVTEKGKYVELRCDPISGHTALYWYRQSLGQGPEFLIYFQGTGAADDSGLPNDRFFAVRPEGSVSTLKIQRTERGDSAVYLCASSLAPSGELFFGEGSRLTVL.